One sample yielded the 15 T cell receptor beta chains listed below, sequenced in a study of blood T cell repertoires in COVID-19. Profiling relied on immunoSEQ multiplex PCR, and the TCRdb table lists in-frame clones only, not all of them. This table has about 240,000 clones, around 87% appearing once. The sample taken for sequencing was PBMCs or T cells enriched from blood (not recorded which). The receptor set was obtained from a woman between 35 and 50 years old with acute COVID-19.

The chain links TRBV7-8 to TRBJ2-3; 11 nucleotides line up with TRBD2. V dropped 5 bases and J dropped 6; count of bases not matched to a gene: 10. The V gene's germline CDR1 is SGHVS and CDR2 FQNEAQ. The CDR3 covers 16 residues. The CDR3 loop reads CASSRLAGGAADTQYF. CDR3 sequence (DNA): TGTGCCAGCAGCCGCTTAGCGGGGGGGGCGGCGGATACGCAGTATTTT.

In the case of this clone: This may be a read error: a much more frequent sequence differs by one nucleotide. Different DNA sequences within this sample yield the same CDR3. CDR3 in amino acids: CASSLISYEQYF. The CDR3 DNA reads as TGTGCCAGCAGCCTAATATCCTACGAGCAGTACTTC. This chain joins TRBV7-9 and TRBJ2-7; D remains ambiguous. CDR1 is SEHNR and CDR2 is FQNEAQ in the germline V gene (reference sequence). The germline V and J ends were trimmed by 5 bases and 1 base, with 6 bases remaining between them. The CDR3 spans 12 residues.

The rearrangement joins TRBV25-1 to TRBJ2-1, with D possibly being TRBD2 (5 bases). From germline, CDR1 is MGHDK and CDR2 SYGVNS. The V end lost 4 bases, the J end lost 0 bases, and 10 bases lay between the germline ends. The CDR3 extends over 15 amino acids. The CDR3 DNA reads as TGTGCCAGCAGTGCCCTAGGGAGCTCCTACAATGAGCAGTTCTTC. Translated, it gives CASSALGSSYNEQFF.

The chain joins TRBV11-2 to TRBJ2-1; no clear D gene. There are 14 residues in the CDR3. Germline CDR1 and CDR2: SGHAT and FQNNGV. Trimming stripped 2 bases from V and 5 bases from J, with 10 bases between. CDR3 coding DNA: TGTGCCAGCAGCTTAATTGGGCCCAACAATGAGCAGTTCTTC. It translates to CASSLIGPNNEQFF.

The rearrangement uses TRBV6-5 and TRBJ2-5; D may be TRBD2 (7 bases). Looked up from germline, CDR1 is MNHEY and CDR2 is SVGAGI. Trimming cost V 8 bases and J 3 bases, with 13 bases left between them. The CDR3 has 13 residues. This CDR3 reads CASGGGVEETQYF. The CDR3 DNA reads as TGTGCCAGCGGGGGGGGCGTAGAAGAGACCCAGTACTTC.

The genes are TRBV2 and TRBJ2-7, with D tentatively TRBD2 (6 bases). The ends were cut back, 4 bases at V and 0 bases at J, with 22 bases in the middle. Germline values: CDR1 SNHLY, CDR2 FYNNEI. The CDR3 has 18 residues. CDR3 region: CASSGYRMGGSSSYEQYF. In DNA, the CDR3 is TGTGCCAGCAGTGGATACAGAATGGGGGGATCTAGCTCCTACGAGCAGTACTTC.

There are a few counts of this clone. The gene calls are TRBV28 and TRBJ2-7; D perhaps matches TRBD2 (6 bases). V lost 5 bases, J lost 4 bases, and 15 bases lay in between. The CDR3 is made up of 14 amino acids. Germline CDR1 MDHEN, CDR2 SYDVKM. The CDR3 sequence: CASSHRRGGYEQYF. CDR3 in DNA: TGTGCCAGCAGTCACCGGAGGGGCGGATACGAGCAGTACTTC.

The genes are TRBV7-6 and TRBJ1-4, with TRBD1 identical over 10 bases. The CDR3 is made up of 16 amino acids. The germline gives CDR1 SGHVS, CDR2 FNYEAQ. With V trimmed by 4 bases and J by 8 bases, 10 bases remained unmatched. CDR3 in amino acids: CASSWQGDRGGEKLFF. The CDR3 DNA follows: TGTGCCAGCAGCTGGCAGGGGGACAGGGGTGGGGAAAAACTGTTTTTT.

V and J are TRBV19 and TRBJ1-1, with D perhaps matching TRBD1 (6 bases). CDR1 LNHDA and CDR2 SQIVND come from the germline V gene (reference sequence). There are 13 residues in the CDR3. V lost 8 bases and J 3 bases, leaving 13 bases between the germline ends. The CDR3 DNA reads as TGTGCCAGTTACAGGGATTACTACACTGAAGCTTTCTTT. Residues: CASYRDYYTEAFF. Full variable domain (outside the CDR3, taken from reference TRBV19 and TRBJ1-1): DGGITQSPKYLFRKEGQNVTLSCEQNLNHDAMYWYRQDPGQGLRLIYYSQIVNDFQKGDIAEGYSVSREKKESFPLTVTSAQKNPTAFYLCASYRDYYTEAFFGQGTRLTVV.

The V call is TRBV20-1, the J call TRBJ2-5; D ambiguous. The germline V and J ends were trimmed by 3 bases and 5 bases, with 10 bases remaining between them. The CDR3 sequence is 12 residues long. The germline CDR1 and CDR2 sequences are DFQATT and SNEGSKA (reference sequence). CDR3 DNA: TGCAGTGCTAGTTCCCCTACGGAGACCCAGTACTTC. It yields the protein CSASSPTETQYF.

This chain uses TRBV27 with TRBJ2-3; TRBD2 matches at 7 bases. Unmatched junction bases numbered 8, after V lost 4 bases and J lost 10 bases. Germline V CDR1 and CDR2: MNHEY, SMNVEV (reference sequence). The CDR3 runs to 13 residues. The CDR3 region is CASSSQPGGSQYF. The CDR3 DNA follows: TGTGCCAGCAGTTCTCAACCCGGGGGGTCGCAGTATTTT.

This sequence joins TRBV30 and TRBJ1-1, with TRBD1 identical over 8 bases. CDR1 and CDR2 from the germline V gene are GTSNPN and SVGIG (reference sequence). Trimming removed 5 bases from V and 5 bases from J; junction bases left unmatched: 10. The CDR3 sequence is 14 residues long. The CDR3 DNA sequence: TGTGCCTGGGGTAGGACAGGGCTGGGAACTGAAGCTTTCTTT. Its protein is CAWGRTGLGTEAFF.

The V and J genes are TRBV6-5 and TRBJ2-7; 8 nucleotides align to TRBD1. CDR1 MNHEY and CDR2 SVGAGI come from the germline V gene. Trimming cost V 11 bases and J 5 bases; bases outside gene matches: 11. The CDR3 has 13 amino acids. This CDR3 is CASNQGALDEQYF. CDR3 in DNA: TGTGCCTCCAACCAGGGGGCTCTCGACGAGCAGTACTTC.

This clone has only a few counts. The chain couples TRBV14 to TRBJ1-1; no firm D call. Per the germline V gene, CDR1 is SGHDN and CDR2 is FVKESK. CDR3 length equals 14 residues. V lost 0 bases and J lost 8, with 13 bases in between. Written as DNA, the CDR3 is TGTGCCAGCAGCCAAGATACGAACAACCAAGAAGCTTTCTTT. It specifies CASSQDTNNQEAFF.

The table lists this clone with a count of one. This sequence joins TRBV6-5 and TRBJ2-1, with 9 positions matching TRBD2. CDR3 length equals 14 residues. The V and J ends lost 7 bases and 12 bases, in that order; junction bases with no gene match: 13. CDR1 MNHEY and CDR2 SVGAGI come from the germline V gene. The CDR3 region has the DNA TGTGCCAGCACCCACCCAGGAGCGGGAGGTAGGCAGTTCTTC. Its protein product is CASTHPGAGGRQFF.